This T cell receptor beta chain is drawn from a study of CD8+ T cells in alopecia areata. Notes on the study in general: Amid tofacitinib therapy, many expanded lesional clones stayed present in scalp and blood. Mouse data revealed clearer TCR sharing than patient data did, a gap possibly tied to HLA. Association of baseline CD8+ expansion with response is uncertain owing to one nonresponder.

Noted treatment: oral pan-JAK inhibitor, 5-10 mg twice daily. Peripheral blood, together with lesional scalp punch biopsies, was collected from alopecia areata patients. Details on this clone: The antigen is not known.

Reverse transcription of extracted RNA yielded cDNA, which provided the sequencing template. Measured with immunoSEQ multiplex PCR; TCRdb has only the in-frame clones, and not every one. The data hold under 250,000 clones, with around 66% observed a single time. Germline V gives CDR1 SNHLY, CDR2 FYNNEI. The CDR3 sequence is 18 residues long. V gave up 5 bases and J gave up 6 bases, with 29 bases separating them. The sequence was collected from a human donor with alopecia areata. The gene calls are TRBV2 and TRBJ2-7, with D tentatively TRBD1 or TRBD2 (5 bases each). This material consisted of CD4+ T cells sorted from blood, taken between weeks 43 and 45, from a patient treated with tofacitinib. CDR3 loop: CASSKVSPEMLNGGEQYF. CDR3 sequence (DNA): TGTGCCAGCAGTAAAGTTAGCCCTGAAATGTTAAATGGGGGCGAGCAGTACTTC.